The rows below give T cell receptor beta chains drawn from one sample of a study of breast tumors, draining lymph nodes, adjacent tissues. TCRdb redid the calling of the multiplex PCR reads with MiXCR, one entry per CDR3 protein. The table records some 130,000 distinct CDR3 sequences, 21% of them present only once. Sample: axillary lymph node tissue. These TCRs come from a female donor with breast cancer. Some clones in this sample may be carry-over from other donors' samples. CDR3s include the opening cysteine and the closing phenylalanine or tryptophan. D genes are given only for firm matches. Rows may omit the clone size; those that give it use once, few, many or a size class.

CDR3aa: CSARSGQSFNQPQHF; CDR3nt: TGCAGTGCTAGATCGGGGCAGTCATTCAATCAGCCCCAGCATTTT; d_gene: -; v_gene: TRBV20-1; len: 15; j_gene: TRBJ1-5; abundance: many
CDR3aa: CASSSRSTGGAYEQYF; CDR3nt: TGTGCCAGCAGCTCGCGCTCAACAGGGGGCGCGTACGAGCAGTACTTC; d_gene: TRBD1; v_gene: TRBV5-4; len: 16; j_gene: TRBJ2-7; abundance: -
CDR3aa: CASSSVAVAGELFF; CDR3nt: TGTGCCAGCAGCTCGGTGGCCGTGGCTGGGGAGCTGTTTTTT; d_gene: -; v_gene: TRBV13; len: 14; j_gene: TRBJ2-2; abundance: few
CDR3aa: CASSQVLGSQPQHF; CDR3nt: TGTGCCAGCAGCCAAGTATTAGGGTCTCAGCCCCAGCATTTT; d_gene: -; v_gene: TRBV4-2; len: 14; j_gene: TRBJ1-5; abundance: few
CDR3aa: CASSDPWGRTGSYEQYF; CDR3nt: TGTGCCAGCAGCGACCCTTGGGGGAGGACAGGTTCCTACGAGCAGTACTTC; d_gene: -; v_gene: TRBV9; len: 17; j_gene: TRBJ2-7; abundance: many
CDR3aa: CASSGGAANTIYF; CDR3nt: TGTGCCAGCAGTGGGGGAGCCGCAAACACCATATATTTT; d_gene: -; v_gene: TRBV12-3/TRBV12-4; len: 13; j_gene: TRBJ1-3; abundance: many
CDR3aa: CSAPPSRTGPVVPF; CDR3nt: TGCAGTGCTCCCCCGTCGAGGACAGGGCCCGTAGTTCCCTTC; d_gene: TRBD1; v_gene: TRBV20-1; len: 14; j_gene: TRBJ1-2; abundance: many
CDR3aa: CSARAPPPQGSGNTIYF; CDR3nt: TGCAGTGCTAGAGCGCCCCCCCCACAGGGCTCTGGAAACACCATATATTTT; d_gene: -; v_gene: TRBV20-1; len: 17; j_gene: TRBJ1-3; abundance: many
CDR3aa: CASSESNSRNQPQHF; CDR3nt: TGCGCCAGCAGTGAGTCGAACAGTCGCAATCAGCCCCAGCATTTT; d_gene: -; v_gene: TRBV10-2; len: 15; j_gene: TRBJ1-5; abundance: many
CDR3aa: CASSSTGTYYEQYF; CDR3nt: TGTGCCAGCAGCTCGACAGGGACGTACTACGAGCAGTACTTC; d_gene: TRBD1; v_gene: TRBV27; len: 14; j_gene: TRBJ2-7; abundance: many
CDR3aa: CASSLGTGENQPQHF; CDR3nt: TGTGCCAGCAGTTTGGGGACAGGGGAGAATCAGCCCCAGCATTTT; d_gene: TRBD1; v_gene: TRBV28; len: 15; j_gene: TRBJ1-5; abundance: few
CDR3aa: CASSYGVGGPQHF; CDR3nt: TGTGCCAGCAGTTACGGGGTGGGTGGACCCCAGCATTTT; d_gene: -; v_gene: TRBV6-5; len: 13; j_gene: TRBJ1-5; abundance: many
CDR3aa: CAISEVLAGGGGEQFF; CDR3nt: TGTGCCATCAGTGAAGTCCTAGCGGGAGGGGGGGGTGAGCAGTTCTTC; d_gene: TRBD2; v_gene: TRBV10-3; len: 16; j_gene: TRBJ2-1; abundance: -
CDR3aa: CASREGRRRQFF; CDR3nt: TGTGCCAGCAGGGAGGGGAGGAGGAGGCAGTTCTTC; d_gene: -; v_gene: TRBV13; len: 12; j_gene: TRBJ2-1; abundance: many
CDR3aa: CASSPFSVAGRTPSGANVLTF; CDR3nt: TGCGCCAGCAGCCCTTTTTCGGTGGCGGGACGGACCCCCTCTGGGGCCAACGTCCTGACTTTC; d_gene: -; v_gene: TRBV4-1; len: 21; j_gene: TRBJ2-6; abundance: many
CDR3aa: CASSLRDRLDTQYF; CDR3nt: TGTGCCAGCAGCCTCCGGGACAGGTTGGATACGCAGTATTTT; d_gene: TRBD1; v_gene: TRBV7-6; len: 14; j_gene: TRBJ2-3; abundance: many
CDR3aa: CASSINSGPYSNQPQHF; CDR3nt: TGTGCCAGCAGCATTAATTCGGGCCCTTATAGCAATCAGCCCCAGCATTTT; d_gene: -; v_gene: TRBV7-8; len: 17; j_gene: TRBJ1-5; abundance: many
CDR3aa: CATSRDLSAGDQDTQYF; CDR3nt: TGTGCCACCAGCAGAGACCTCTCAGCGGGAGACCAAGATACGCAGTATTTT; d_gene: TRBD2; v_gene: TRBV15; len: 17; j_gene: TRBJ2-3; abundance: -
CDR3aa: CASSRRGGPFQANYGYTF; CDR3nt: TGTGCCAGTTCTCGCCGAGGGGGTCCTTTCCAAGCTAACTATGGCTACACCTTC; d_gene: -; v_gene: TRBV6-1; len: 18; j_gene: TRBJ1-2; abundance: few
CDR3aa: CASRPGQTGNQPQHF; CDR3nt: TGTGCCAGTAGGCCGGGACAGACGGGCAATCAGCCCCAGCATTTT; d_gene: TRBD1; v_gene: TRBV19; len: 15; j_gene: TRBJ1-5; abundance: many
CDR3aa: CASSLGYRQAASTDTQYF; CDR3nt: TGTGCCAGCAGCTTAGGTTACAGGCAGGCAGCTAGCACAGATACGCAGTATTTT; d_gene: -; v_gene: TRBV7-4; len: 18; j_gene: TRBJ2-3; abundance: many
CDR3aa: CASSQSGLYNEQFF; CDR3nt: TGTGCCAGCAGCCAGTCGGGACTGTACAATGAGCAGTTCTTC; d_gene: -; v_gene: TRBV3-1; len: 14; j_gene: TRBJ2-1; abundance: few
CDR3aa: CSVEDPSDSYEQYF; CDR3nt: TGCAGCGTTGAAGATCCTTCAGACTCCTACGAGCAGTACTTC; d_gene: -; v_gene: TRBV29-1; len: 14; j_gene: TRBJ2-7; abundance: many
CDR3aa: CASSDLGLPEDNEQFF; CDR3nt: TGTGCCAGCAGTGACCTAGGACTCCCGGAGGACAATGAGCAGTTCTTC; d_gene: -; v_gene: TRBV6-1; len: 16; j_gene: TRBJ2-1; abundance: many
CDR3aa: CASSLQGRKETQYF; CDR3nt: TGCGCCAGCAGCTTACAGGGGAGGAAGGAGACCCAGTACTTC; d_gene: -; v_gene: TRBV5-1; len: 14; j_gene: TRBJ2-5; abundance: many
CDR3aa: CASSLGQGATWNYGYTF; CDR3nt: TGTGCCAGCAGCCTAGGACAGGGGGCGACATGGAACTATGGCTACACCTTC; d_gene: TRBD1; v_gene: TRBV3-1; len: 17; j_gene: TRBJ1-2; abundance: many
CDR3aa: CASSQQQGRTDTQYF; CDR3nt: TGTGCCAGCAGCCAACAACAGGGGCGCACAGATACGCAGTATTTT; d_gene: TRBD1; v_gene: TRBV14; len: 15; j_gene: TRBJ2-3; abundance: many
CDR3aa: CSAFGTANTEAFF; CDR3nt: TGCAGTGCCTTCGGGACAGCGAACACTGAAGCTTTCTTT; d_gene: TRBD1; v_gene: TRBV20-1; len: 13; j_gene: TRBJ1-1; abundance: -
CDR3aa: CASSLGFGTDEQYF; CDR3nt: TGCGCCAGCAGCTTGGGTTTCGGGACCGACGAGCAGTACTTC; d_gene: -; v_gene: TRBV5-1; len: 14; j_gene: TRBJ2-7; abundance: many
CDR3aa: CASSQKLSSYEQYF; CDR3nt: TGTGCCAGCAGCCAAAAGTTGAGCTCCTACGAGCAGTACTTC; d_gene: -; v_gene: TRBV16; len: 14; j_gene: TRBJ2-7; abundance: many
CDR3aa: CASSLTGGTEAFF; CDR3nt: TGTGCCAGCAGCTTAACGGGCGGCACTGAAGCTTTCTTT; d_gene: -; v_gene: TRBV7-8; len: 13; j_gene: TRBJ1-1; abundance: -
CDR3aa: CASSQVGTGRDTQYF; CDR3nt: TGTGCCAGCAGCCAAGTTGGGACAGGGAGGGATACGCAGTATTTT; d_gene: TRBD1; v_gene: TRBV14; len: 15; j_gene: TRBJ2-3; abundance: many
CDR3aa: CASKVGEDSRGTEAFF; CDR3nt: TGTGCCAGCAAGGTGGGGGAGGACAGTAGGGGCACTGAAGCTTTCTTT; d_gene: -; v_gene: TRBV7-8; len: 16; j_gene: TRBJ1-1; abundance: -
CDR3aa: CSVEEIGRVSETQYF; CDR3nt: TGCAGCGTTGAGGAGATTGGCAGGGTGTCAGAGACCCAGTACTTC; d_gene: -; v_gene: TRBV29-1; len: 15; j_gene: TRBJ2-5; abundance: many
CDR3aa: CSATGLLQYNEQFF; CDR3nt: TGCAGTGCAACGGGACTGTTACAATACAATGAGCAGTTCTTC; d_gene: -; v_gene: TRBV20-1; len: 14; j_gene: TRBJ2-1; abundance: many
CDR3aa: CSVFDDYGYTF; CDR3nt: TGCAGCGTTTTTGATGACTATGGCTACACCTTC; d_gene: -; v_gene: TRBV29-1; len: 11; j_gene: TRBJ1-2; abundance: many
CDR3aa: CSAVRGRVSTGELFF; CDR3nt: TGCAGCGCCGTGCGGGGGCGGGTTTCCACCGGGGAGCTGTTTTTT; d_gene: -; v_gene: TRBV29-1; len: 15; j_gene: TRBJ2-2; abundance: many
CDR3aa: CAWSRAGAVSGNTIYF; CDR3nt: TGTGCCTGGAGTAGAGCCGGGGCGGTCTCTGGAAACACCATATATTTT; d_gene: -; v_gene: TRBV30; len: 16; j_gene: TRBJ1-3; abundance: -
CDR3aa: CASSDSPPGTGHEQYF; CDR3nt: TGTGCCAGCAGTGATTCTCCTCCAGGGACAGGCCACGAGCAGTACTTC; d_gene: TRBD1; v_gene: TRBV2; len: 16; j_gene: TRBJ2-7; abundance: many
CDR3aa: CASSVRGTGELFF; CDR3nt: TGTGCCAGCAGCGTACGGGGCACCGGGGAGCTGTTTTTT; d_gene: -; v_gene: TRBV7-3; len: 13; j_gene: TRBJ2-2; abundance: many
CDR3aa: CSARDWEVGSYEQYF; CDR3nt: TGCAGTGCTAGAGATTGGGAGGTTGGCTCCTACGAGCAGTACTTC; d_gene: -; v_gene: TRBV20-1; len: 15; j_gene: TRBJ2-7; abundance: many
CDR3aa: CASSLATSGTEYF; CDR3nt: TGCGCCAGCAGCTTGGCCACTAGCGGGACGGAGTACTTC; d_gene: TRBD2; v_gene: TRBV5-1; len: 13; j_gene: TRBJ2-7; abundance: many
CDR3aa: CASWGATLFLGNTIYF; CDR3nt: TGTGCCAGCTGGGGAGCCACCCTGTTCCTCGGAAACACCATATATTTT; d_gene: -; v_gene: TRBV28; len: 16; j_gene: TRBJ1-3; abundance: -
CDR3aa: CASSPVPSGTLYNEQFF; CDR3nt: TGTGCCAGCAGCCCCGTCCCAAGCGGGACCCTCTACAATGAGCAGTTCTTC; d_gene: TRBD2; v_gene: TRBV27; len: 17; j_gene: TRBJ2-1; abundance: -
CDR3aa: CSAISSGRAWWETQYF; CDR3nt: TGCAGTGCTATATCTAGCGGGAGGGCCTGGTGGGAGACCCAGTACTTC; d_gene: TRBD2; v_gene: TRBV20-1; len: 16; j_gene: TRBJ2-5; abundance: many
CDR3aa: CASNPGDSTDTQYF; CDR3nt: TGTGCCAGCAACCCAGGAGATAGCACAGATACGCAGTATTTT; d_gene: -; v_gene: TRBV28; len: 14; j_gene: TRBJ2-3; abundance: many
CDR3aa: CASSRRQGGVDTQYF; CDR3nt: TGTGCCAGCAGCCGAAGACAGGGAGGTGTAGATACGCAGTATTTT; d_gene: -; v_gene: TRBV6-5; len: 15; j_gene: TRBJ2-3; abundance: many
CDR3aa: CASSWDDSSNQPQHF; CDR3nt: TGTGCCAGCAGCTGGGACGACTCGAGCAATCAGCCCCAGCATTTT; d_gene: -; v_gene: TRBV7-2; len: 15; j_gene: TRBJ1-5; abundance: many